This entry lists 27 T cell receptor beta chains sequenced from one sample in a study of cytomegalovirus exposure and HLA in healthy donors. With 60 Vbeta and 13 Jbeta primers, the PCR was carried out. TCRdb's copy holds only in-frame clones and misses some; the assay was immunoSEQ multiplex PCR. The table shows roughly 92,000 clones, with approximately 7.6% occurring only once. The sample was PBMCs. These TCRs come from a man aged 50 to 60 in good health and CMV-seronegative.

The genes are TRBV19 and TRBJ2-2; maybe TRBD2 (7 bases). The V end lost 10 bases, the J end lost 7 bases, and 22 bases lay between the germline ends. The CDR3 totals 15 residues. Per the germline V gene, CDR1 is LNHDA and CDR2 is SQIVND (reference sequence). For the CDR3, the DNA is TGTGCCACCCTACTGGTGGGGGGGCCGGTCGGGGAGCTGTTTTTT. Protein product: CATLLVGGPVGELFF.

This clone was recorded a few times. Other nucleotide sequences from this sample produce the same CDR3. The J gene is TRBJ1-2, the V gene TRBV7-8; the D is unclear. V was trimmed by 5 bases and J by 8 bases, leaving 12 bases between them. The CDR3 sequence is 12 residues long. CDR1 and CDR2 from the germline V gene are SGHVS and FQNEAQ. CDR3 residues: CASSPASGGYTF. The CDR3 region has the DNA TGTGCCAGCAGCCCGGCATCGGGAGGCTACACCTTC.

The chain couples TRBV28 to TRBJ1-5, with D possibly TRBD1 on 5 matching bases. This CDR3 contains 16 residues. CDR1 is MDHEN and CDR2 is SYDVKM in the germline V gene. Trimming left V 6 bases short and J 5 bases short, with 20 bases between. This CDR3 is CASSDGGGVNYQPQHF. CDR3 in DNA: TGTGCCAGCAGCGATGGCGGGGGGGTAAATTATCAGCCCCAGCATTTT.

CDR3 region: CASSIGQLQETQYF. The CDR3 coding sequence is TGTGCCAGCAGCATAGGACAGCTCCAAGAGACCCAGTACTTC. The chain recombines TRBV7-9 with TRBJ2-5; the D gene is possibly TRBD1 (6 bases). CDR1 and CDR2 from the germline V gene are SEHNR and FQNEAQ (reference sequence). V was trimmed by 5 bases and J by 1 base, leaving 11 bases between them. CDR3 length equals 14 residues.

The table lists this clone with a few counts. The chain has TRBV18 and TRBJ1-3, with TRBD1 as a possible D gene (5 bases). The CDR3 has 16 residues. Per germline, CDR1 KGHSH and CDR2 LQKENI. Trimming stripped 3 bases from V and 2 bases from J, with 14 bases between. CDR3 in amino acids: CASSPLAGVPGNTIYF. The CDR3 DNA reads TGTGCCAGCTCACCTCTCGCGGGGGTCCCTGGAAACACCATATATTTT.

This clone has only a few counts. The chain has TRBV28 and TRBJ1-5, with TRBD1 matching 10 bases. From germline, CDR1 is MDHEN and CDR2 SYDVKM. The V gene end was trimmed by 6 bases and the J gene end by 5 bases; junction bases not matched to a gene: 10. The CDR3 is made up of 16 amino acids. CDR3 nucleotides: TGTGCCAGCAGCGAACCGGGACAGGGGCGATATCAGCCCCAGCATTTT. Translating it yields CASSEPGQGRYQPQHF.

The chain combines TRBV6-1 with TRBJ1-2, with 9 bases that match TRBD1. Trimming at V came to 4 bases and at J to 4 bases, leaving 7 bases not matched to a gene. The germline V gene encodes CDR1 MNHNS and CDR2 SASEGT. The CDR3 extends over 15 amino acids. DNA of the CDR3: TGTGCCAGCAGTGCTAATTTGGGACAGGGCTATGGCTACACCTTC. Its protein product is CASSANLGQGYGYTF.

J is TRBJ2-3 and V is TRBV9; TRBD2 aligns across 14 bases. The CDR3 is 19 residues long. Losses at the gene ends were 4 bases for V and 3 bases for J; bases not matched to a gene: 13. Germline V gene sequence: CDR1 SGDLS, CDR2 YYNGEE. The CDR3 loop is CASSPRSPGTSGGTDTQYF. The CDR3, as DNA: TGTGCCAGCAGCCCTAGAAGTCCCGGGACTAGCGGGGGAACAGATACGCAGTATTTT.

This chain connects TRBV18 to TRBJ1-2; 9 positions match TRBD1. Germline values: CDR1 KGHSH, CDR2 LQKENI. This CDR3 has 14 residues. V lost 3 bases and J lost 4; bases outside the gene matches: 3. The CDR3, as DNA: TGTGCCAGCTCACCCTGGGACAGGGTCTATGGCTACACCTTC. Amino acid sequence: CASSPWDRVYGYTF. Full variable domain (remainder filled in from reference TRBV18 and TRBJ1-2): NAGVMQNPRHLVRRRGQEARLRCSPMKGHSHVYWYRQLPEEGLKFMVYLQKENIIDESGMPKERFSAEFPKEGPSILRIQQVVRGDSAAYFCASSPWDRVYGYTFGSGTRLTVV.

The rearrangement joins TRBV5-1 to TRBJ1-4; the match to TRBD1 covers 7 bases. CDR3 length equals 14 residues. The germline gives CDR1 SGHRS, CDR2 YFSETQ. Trimming took 4 bases from V and 8 from J; bases not matched to a gene: 8. The DNA for the CDR3 is TGCGCCAGCAGCATACAGGGGAGAGGGGAAAAACTGTTTTTT. Protein sequence: CASSIQGRGEKLFF.

In DNA form, the CDR3 reads TGTGCCAGCAGCCAACAGACGGCGTACCAAGAGACCCAGTACTTC. Amino acids: CASSQQTAYQETQYF. The V and J genes are TRBV5-4 and TRBJ2-5; D uncertain. Germline CDR1 is SGHNT and CDR2 is YYREEE (reference sequence). This CDR3 spans 15 amino acids. Trimming left V 4 bases short and J 0 bases short, with 13 bases between.

This clone has just a few counts. CDR3 in DNA: TGTGCCTCGGGGGTAGTAGCCTTAAATGAGCAGTTCTTC. Its translation is CASGVVALNEQFF. This chain joins TRBV19 and TRBJ2-1; D possibly corresponds to TRBD2 (6 bases). In germline, CDR1 is LNHDA, CDR2 SQIVND (reference sequence). The V end was cut by 11 bases, the J end by 7 bases, with 18 bases between. The CDR3 length is 13 residues.

This clone turned up a few times. This chain connects TRBV7-2 to TRBJ2-1; 11 bases line up with TRBD2. V was clipped by 3 bases and J by 7 bases; unmatched bases: 5. This CDR3 is 15 amino acids long. Germline V CDR1 and CDR2: SGHTA, FQGNSA. The DNA of the CDR3 is TGTGCCAGCAGCTTGGGACTAGCGGAGTGGAATGAGCAGTTCTTC. It codes for CASSLGLAEWNEQFF.

The rearrangement joins TRBV7-3 to TRBJ2-3; the match to TRBD2 covers 9 bases. The CDR3 is made up of 14 amino acids. The germline V gene has CDR1 SGHTA and CDR2 FQGTGA. The V gene end was trimmed by 5 bases and the J gene end by 2 bases; junction bases not matched to a gene: 2. CDR3 nucleotides: TGTGCCAGCAGCGCGGGACTAGCCACAGATACGCAGTATTTT. The encoded protein is CASSAGLATDTQYF.

V is TRBV6-6 and J is TRBJ1-3; perhaps TRBD1 as D (6 bases). Trimming took off 7 bases at V and 10 bases at J, with 17 bases between the two ends. Germline CDR1 is MNHNY and CDR2 is SVGAGI (reference sequence). The CDR3 runs 13 residues. The CDR3 spells CASNPEGDGTIYF. Here the CDR3 DNA reads TGTGCCAGCAACCCCGAGGGGGATGGAACCATATATTTT.

About this clone: Possible read error: a much larger clone is one base away. Other DNA sequences from this sample encode an identical CDR3 as well. The chain uses TRBV5-4 and TRBJ1-1, with TRBD1 matching 10 bases. Germline trimming cut 5 bases from V and 1 base from J; bases unmatched to any gene: 5. Germline CDR1 reads SGHNT; CDR2 reads YYREEE (reference sequence). The CDR3 sequence is 15 residues long. CDR3: CASSPRDRGNTEAFF. CDR3 bases: TGTGCCAGCAGTCCACGGGACAGGGGGAACACTGAAGCTTTCTTT.

In its sample, this clone was seen a few times. J is TRBJ2-7 and V is TRBV10-3, with D possibly TRBD2 on 6 matching bases. The CDR3 is 13 residues long. Trimming took off 2 bases at V and 7 bases at J, with 12 bases between the two ends. The germline gives CDR1 ENHRY, CDR2 SYGVKD. The CDR3 sequence: CAISEEGLREQYF. The CDR3 nucleotides are TGTGCCATCAGTGAGGAGGGACTGAGGGAGCAGTACTTC.

This clone was seen more than once but under ten times. CDR3 in DNA: TGTGCCAGCAGCCCGACAGGGCGCAGCTCCTACGAGCAGTACTTC. Amino acid sequence: CASSPTGRSSYEQYF. The chain recombines TRBV14 with TRBJ2-7; TRBD1 matches 7 bases. V shed 4 bases and J 0 bases; nucleotides not matched to a gene: 6. The CDR3 covers 15 residues. CDR1 is SGHDN, CDR2 FVKESK, per germline.

The CDR3 coding sequence is TGTGCCAGCAGCTCTAGACAGGGCGCCGTCACAGATACGCAGTATTTT. This encodes CASSSRQGAVTDTQYF. The chain has TRBV13 and TRBJ2-3; 7 nucleotides agree with TRBD1. Unmatched junction bases numbered 9, after V lost 4 bases and J lost 2 bases. This CDR3 has 16 amino acids. The germline CDR1 and CDR2 sequences are PRHDT and FYEKMQ (reference sequence).

The chain has TRBV9 and TRBJ2-3, with 9 bases aligning to TRBD2. J lost 1 base, V lost 0 bases, and 3 bases had no gene match. CDR1 is SGDLS, CDR2 YYNGEE, per germline. This CDR3 is built from 16 residues. CDR3 DNA sequence: TGTGCCAGCAGCGTAGTAGGGACTAGCCGCACAGATACGCAGTATTTT. It specifies CASSVVGTSRTDTQYF.

There are a few counts of this clone. The chain carries TRBV28 and TRBJ2-1; 9 bases agree with TRBD1. The CDR3 has 13 amino acids. Losses at the gene ends were 7 bases for V and 10 bases for J; bases not matched to a gene: 8. The V gene's germline CDR1 is MDHEN and CDR2 SYDVKM. The CDR3 DNA is TGTGCCAGCAAGGGACAGGGATTTAAGGAGCAGTTCTTC. Its protein product is CASKGQGFKEQFF.

This clone was counted between two and nine times. This rearrangement joins TRBV6-5 to TRBJ1-5; perhaps TRBD1 as D (5 bases). Germline lookup yields CDR1 MNHEY and CDR2 SVGAGI. This CDR3 has 14 amino acids. Trimming cost V 2 bases and J 1 base, with 6 bases left between them. DNA of the CDR3: TGTGCCAGCAGTTACGGGGGGAGCAATCAGCCCCAGCATTTT. Translating it yields CASSYGGSNQPQHF.

This clone was seen a few times. The chain joins TRBV7-3 to TRBJ2-5; D unclear. Germline-derived CDR1 and CDR2 are SGHTA and FQGTGA. This CDR3 spans 13 amino acids. The V end was cut by 1 base, the J end by 1 base, with 4 bases between. As DNA, the CDR3 is TGTGCCAGCAGCTTAAAGCCCCAAGAGACCCAGTACTTC. It is translated as CASSLKPQETQYF.

Only a few counts were recorded for this clone. The chain links TRBV30 to TRBJ2-5; D might be TRBD2 (5 bases). Trimming took 1 base from V and 7 from J, leaving 19 bases between them. The CDR3 loop spans 15 amino acids. Per the germline V gene, CDR1 is GTSNPN and CDR2 is SVGIG (reference sequence). The CDR3 nucleotides read TGTGCCTGGAGTGATAGGACTGGCAGAAAGCGGACCCAGTACTTC. Translation: CAWSDRTGRKRTQYF.

The chain links TRBV19 to TRBJ2-7; perhaps TRBD2 as D (6 bases). V gave up 4 bases and J gave up 2 bases, with 12 bases separating them. Germline-derived CDR1 and CDR2 are LNHDA and SQIVND (reference sequence). The length of the CDR3 is 14 residues. CDR3 region: CASSNSGSAYEQYF. CDR3 DNA sequence: TGTGCCAGTAGTAACAGCGGGTCCGCCTACGAGCAGTACTTC.

This clone has a handful of counts. V and J are TRBV19 and TRBJ2-3; D is perhaps TRBD2 (5 bases). Germline assignment: CDR1 LNHDA and CDR2 SQIVND (reference sequence). This CDR3 comprises 14 residues. V was clipped by 6 bases and J by 2 bases, with 12 bases between them. The CDR3 here is CASSRGFSTDTQYF. The CDR3 nucleotides read TGTGCCAGTAGCCGGGGTTTTTCCACAGATACGCAGTATTTT.

This clone was counted a few times. The chain carries TRBV6-1 and TRBJ1-5, with TRBD1 as a possible D gene (6 bases). The germline V gene encodes CDR1 MNHNS and CDR2 SASEGT. V was pared by 6 bases and J by 1 base, with 10 bases between. The CDR3 has 14 amino acids. The CDR3: CASSLDRSNQPQHF. As DNA, the CDR3 is TGTGCCAGCAGCCTGGACAGAAGCAATCAGCCCCAGCATTTT.